The 12 T cell receptor beta chains reported below all come from one sample, sequenced in a study of radiation and T cells in renal cell carcinoma. Described time point: blood 4 weeks post-SBRT, at nephrectomy. The treatment is: 15 Gy SBRT to primary tumor, nephrectomy 4 weeks later. Sequencing was performed with immunoSEQ multiplex PCR; in TCRdb, only in-frame clones are kept and a portion is missing. The sample contains tens of thousands of clones, around four fifths of which appear only once. This specimen was blood, taken from a patient whose treatment included radiotherapy and nephrectomy. The receptors were gathered from a man aged 50 to 59 with renal cell carcinoma.

Concerning this clone: Germline and junction disagree at one end, which may indicate a read error. The chain has TRBV29-1 and TRBJ2-1, with 9 bases that match TRBD2. The germline V gene encodes CDR1 SQVTM and CDR2 ANQGSEA. This CDR3 is built from 12 residues. CDR3 sequence reads: CSYGTSYDEQFF. CDR3 DNA sequence: TGCAGCTATGGGACTAGCTACGATGAGCAGTTCTTC.

This clone was observed many times. V usage is TRBV5-1 and J usage is TRBJ2-7; tentative D call: TRBD2 (6 bases). Germline CDR1 and CDR2: SGHRS and YFSETQ. The CDR3 is 12 amino acids. The V and J ends lost 2 bases and 6 bases respectively, with 9 bases between them. CDR3 region: CASSFGGSEQYF. DNA for the CDR3: TGCGCCAGCAGCTTCGGGGGAAGCGAGCAGTACTTC.

This rearrangement joins TRBV5-1 to TRBJ1-2, with D possibly matching TRBD1 (5 bases). Germline assignment: CDR1 SGHRS and CDR2 YFSETQ. This CDR3 has 13 residues. V lost 4 bases to trimming and J lost 1 base, with 8 bases between them. The CDR3 region is CASSRGVNYGYTF. CDR3 bases: TGCGCCAGCAGCAGAGGGGTTAACTATGGCTACACCTTC.

This clone was recorded many times. CDR3 nucleotide sequence: TGTGCCAGCAGTCTAGGTCTGGGTTACGAGCAGTACTTC. Translation: CASSLGLGYEQYF. J is TRBJ2-7 and V is TRBV28, with D unclear. The germline CDR1 and CDR2 sequences are MDHEN and SYDVKM. Trimming pared 5 bases from V and 4 bases from J, leaving 12 bases between. The CDR3 spans 13 residues.

The rearrangement uses TRBV18 and TRBJ1-1; D is unclear. This CDR3 is built from 15 residues. The ends were cut back, 1 base at V and 1 base at J, with 10 bases in the middle. Germline lookup yields CDR1 KGHSH and CDR2 LQKENI. The CDR3 DNA follows: TGTGCCAGCTCACCACAATTCGAGAGGAACACTGAAGCTTTCTTT. Translating it yields CASSPQFERNTEAFF. The whole variable domain, remainder taken from reference TRBV18 and TRBJ1-1, is NAGVMQNPRHLVRRRGQEARLRCSPMKGHSHVYWYRQLPEEGLKFMVYLQKENIIDESGMPKERFSAEFPKEGPSILRIQQVVRGDSAAYFCASSPQFERNTEAFFGQGTRLTVV.

The chain uses TRBV2 and TRBJ1-5; D is ambiguous. CDR3 length: 15 residues. The V end lost 6 bases, the J end lost 0 bases, and 12 bases lay between the germline ends. Per the germline V gene, CDR1 is SNHLY and CDR2 is FYNNEI. The CDR3 region has the DNA TGTGCCAGCAGAAGACTCCCCGATAGCAATCAGCCCCAGCATTTT. This encodes CASRRLPDSNQPQHF.

The rearrangement uses TRBV6-6 and TRBJ2-7; D remains unclear. Germline CDR1 reads MNHNY; CDR2 reads SVGAGI (reference sequence). V was trimmed by 7 bases and J by 0 bases, leaving 13 bases between them. The CDR3 is 14 amino acids. The CDR3 spells CASTDGQASYEQYF. The CDR3 nucleotides are TGTGCCAGCACCGACGGGCAGGCCTCCTACGAGCAGTACTTC.

V and J are TRBV6-5 and TRBJ2-4, with D perhaps assigned TRBD1 or TRBD2 (5 bases each). Trimming pared 4 bases from V and 5 bases from J, leaving 12 bases between. The CDR3 totals 14 residues. The germline V gene has CDR1 MNHEY and CDR2 SVGAGI. CDR3 in DNA: TGTGCCAGCAGTTCCCCGGGACGGCAAAACATTCAGTACTTC. Encoded protein: CASSSPGRQNIQYF.

The chain is built from TRBV10-3 and TRBJ2-7, with 12 bases fitting TRBD1. The V gene end was trimmed by 6 bases and the J gene end by 0 bases; junction bases not matched to a gene: 15. Germline CDR1 reads ENHRY; CDR2 reads SYGVKD. This CDR3 has 19 residues. The CDR3 reads CAISKSPGTGGYSSYEQYF. As DNA, the CDR3 is TGTGCCATCAGCAAAAGTCCCGGGACAGGGGGCTATAGCTCCTACGAGCAGTACTTC.

The chain is built from TRBV7-9 and TRBJ1-5; possibly TRBD1 for D (6 bases). CDR1 is SEHNR, CDR2 FQNEAQ, per germline (reference sequence). V was clipped by 2 bases and J by 2 bases, with 10 bases between them. CDR3 length: 15 amino acids. For the CDR3, the DNA is TGTGCCAGCAGCTTACAGGGGATGGGCAATCAGCCCCAGCATTTT. It encodes CASSLQGMGNQPQHF.

The chain uses TRBV18 and TRBJ2-2; TRBD1 is a possible D gene (6 bases). Germline lookup yields CDR1 KGHSH and CDR2 LQKENI. With 3 bases removed from V and 6 bases from J, the gap between germline ends came to 17 bases. This CDR3 has 16 residues. CDR3 bases: TGTGCCAGCTCACCTTTTGGGCAGGGGAATTCCGGGGAGCTGTTTTTT. It yields the protein CASSPFGQGNSGELFF.

The chain employs TRBV28 and TRBJ2-7, with 12 bases lining up with TRBD2. The CDR3 runs to 15 residues. V lost 6 bases and J lost 6; bases outside the gene matches: 9. Germline loops: CDR1 MDHEN, CDR2 SYDVKM. CDR3 residues: CASSPRLAGVSEQYF. CDR3 bases: TGTGCCAGCAGCCCGCGACTAGCGGGAGTTTCCGAGCAGTACTTC.